This T cell receptor beta chain was documented in a study of cytomegalovirus exposure and HLA in healthy donors. Whole-study results and caveats: TCR beta chains numbering some 150 were designated cytomegalovirus-associated. Later analysis revealed greater clonal expansion in HLA-associated TCR beta chains than in equally common others. Roughly uniform sequencing depth across donors was assumed, possibly incorrectly. Reports indicated that the classifier achieved high specificity and sensitivity in diagnosing cytomegalovirus status.

This clone was seen more than once but under ten times. No antigen is known for it. 60 Vbeta and 13 Jbeta primers were used in PCR. Profiled with immunoSEQ multiplex PCR; TCRdb holds only in-frame clones, not every one. Among approximately 120,000 clones listed, approximately 70% were seen once. This CDR3 region has 16 residues. Germline V gives CDR1 SGHRS, CDR2 YFSETQ. Trimming took off 5 bases at V and 4 bases at J, with 19 bases between the two ends. The TCR was taken from a woman aged 70-85 years in good health and CMV-seropositive. The chain carries TRBV5-1 and TRBJ1-3; D is unclear. Sequencing used PBMCs. The CDR3 region is CASRRSGEAWGNTIYF. CDR3 DNA sequence: TGCGCCAGCAGGAGATCGGGAGAGGCGTGGGGAAACACCATATATTTT.